A selection of T cell receptor beta chains follows, all from one sample in a study of graft-versus-host responses after intestinal transplantation. The assay was immunoSEQ multiplex PCR, and TCRdb's table has in-frame clones only and misses some. The table records 55,000 to 80,000 clones, 90% of them present only once. For these receptors, no antigen is known. This specimen consisted of unstimulated CD8+ T cells sorted from spleen or lymph node cells, obtained before transplant. These TCRs come from a human donor who was the organ donor for an intestinal transplant. The CDR3 runs from the conserved cysteine through the conserved F or W. The D gene is left open where the match is weak. Expanded clones get a size class; other rows say once, few or many, or leave the size out.

>TRBJ2-7|TRBD2|-|TRBV7-3
CASSHGFSGINEQYF
TGTGCCAGCAGCCACGGGTTTAGCGGGATAAACGAGCAGTACTTC
>TRBJ2-3|-|-|TRBV7-9
CASSPRLGDTQYF
TGTGCCAGCAGCCCTCGACTGGGAGATACGCAGTATTTT
>TRBJ1-5|-|-|TRBV7-8
CASTRAWGEDQPQHF
TGTGCCAGCACACGGGCGTGGGGGGAGGATCAGCCCCAGCATTTT
>TRBJ1-1|-|-|TRBV27
CASRSIGVNTEAFF
TGTGCCAGCAGGTCCATCGGGGTGAACACTGAAGCTTTCTTT
>TRBJ2-2|-|-|TRBV5-5
CASSLEGANTGELFF
TGTGCCAGCAGCTTGGAAGGGGCGAACACCGGGGAGCTGTTTTTT
>TRBJ2-7|-|once|TRBV19
CASSILPTSSYEQYF
TGTGCCAGTAGTATACTTCCCACGAGCTCCTACGAGCAGTACTTC
>TRBJ1-5|TRBD1|-|TRBV6-1
CASRGGSNQPQHF
TGTGCCAGCAGAGGGGGCAGCAATCAGCCCCAGCATTTT
>TRBJ2-1|TRBD2|once|TRBV6-5
CATSGLAGDEQFF
TGTGCCACGAGCGGACTAGCGGGAGATGAGCAGTTCTTC
>TRBJ2-5|-|-|TRBV4-1
CASSQVRGVQETQYF
TGCGCCAGCAGCCAAGTTAGGGGCGTACAAGAGACCCAGTACTTC
>TRBJ2-5|-|-|TRBV6-5
CASSYAWAIGGETQYF
TGTGCCAGCAGTTATGCGTGGGCGATTGGAGGGGAGACCCAGTACTTC
>TRBJ2-7|TRBD1|-|TRBV6-6
CAGGQGIGDEQYF
TGTGCCGGAGGACAGGGGATAGGCGACGAGCAGTACTTC
>TRBJ2-1|-|-|TRBV5-6
CASSLGAGNEQFF
TGTGCCAGCAGCTTGGGGGCGGGGAATGAGCAGTTCTTC
>TRBJ1-1|-|-|TRBV19
CASSPGTMNTEAFF
TGTGCCAGTAGTCCCGGGACAATGAACACTGAAGCTTTCTTT
>TRBJ1-3|TRBD1|-|TRBV25-1
CASSPTGGLGNTIYF
TGTGCCAGCAGCCCGACAGGGGGCCTTGGAAACACCATATATTTT
>TRBJ2-4|TRBD2|-|TRBV29-1
CSANGGGKNIQYF
TGCAGCGCTAACGGGGGGGGCAAAAACATTCAGTACTTC
>TRBJ2-5|-|-|TRBV7-8
CASSLYPSQETQYF
TGTGCCAGCAGCTTATATCCTAGTCAAGAGACCCAGTACTTC
>TRBJ2-5|-|-|TRBV4-1
CASSPTGEGKGETQYF
TGCGCCAGCAGCCCTACCGGAGAGGGCAAGGGAGAGACCCAGTACTTC
>TRBJ2-1|-|-|TRBV4-3
CASSQGPRNEQFF
TGCGCCAGCAGCCAGGGCCCGCGCAATGAGCAGTTCTTC
>TRBJ1-5|TRBD1|-|TRBV19
CASSSTGGLQPQHF
TGTGCCAGTAGTAGCACAGGGGGCTTACAGCCCCAGCATTTT
>TRBJ2-2|-|-|TRBV15
CATSIHRGGTGELFF
TGTGCCACCAGCATCCACAGGGGGGGCACCGGGGAGCTGTTTTTT
>TRBJ1-1|-|-|TRBV11-3
CASFDKNTEAFF
TGTGCCAGCTTCGACAAGAACACTGAAGCTTTCTTT
>TRBJ2-3|-|-|TRBV28
CASSVHLSRSRTDTQYF
TGTGCCAGCAGTGTACACCTCTCGCGGAGCCGCACAGATACGCAGTATTTT
>TRBJ1-5|TRBD1|-|TRBV5-4
CASSSDRGGQPQHF
TGTGCCAGCAGCTCCGACAGGGGAGGTCAGCCCCAGCATTTT
>TRBJ2-2|TRBD1|-|TRBV4-3
CASSQGDRVVGELFF
TGCGCCAGCAGCCAAGGGGACAGGGTGGTCGGGGAGCTGTTTTTT
>TRBJ2-1|-|-|TRBV10-3
CAISEPYFGAHNEQFF
TGTGCCATCAGTGAGCCCTATTTTGGGGCCCACAATGAGCAGTTCTTC
>TRBJ2-7|-|-|TRBV7-9
CASSPPNLPYGQYF
TGTGCCAGCAGCCCACCTAACCTACCTTACGGGCAGTACTTC
>TRBJ2-7|TRBD1|-|TRBV9
CASSASPGTGAYEQYF
TGTGCCAGCAGCGCGTCCCCCGGGACAGGGGCATACGAGCAGTACTTC
>TRBJ1-6|-|-|TRBV9
CASSPRGDTQVNSPLHF
TGTGCCAGCAGCCCCCGGGGGGATACACAGGTCAATTCACCCCTCCACTTT
>TRBJ1-5|-|-|TRBV30
CAWSVTGGNQPQHF
TGTGCCTGGAGTGTAACCGGGGGAAATCAGCCCCAGCATTTT
>TRBJ2-5|-|-|TRBV27
CASSIRPRGETQYF
TGTGCCAGCAGTATCCGGCCGAGAGGGGAGACCCAGTACTTC
>TRBJ2-5|-|-|TRBV19
CASSIGAEGETQYF
TGTGCCAGTAGTATAGGGGCCGAGGGAGAGACCCAGTACTTC
>TRBJ2-7|-|-|TRBV28
CASSLSGRAYEQYF
TGTGCCAGCAGTTTATCTGGCAGGGCCTACGAGCAGTACTTC
>TRBJ2-7|-|-|TRBV25-1
CASSDVSYEQYF
TGTGCCAGCAGTGACGTCTCCTACGAGCAGTACTTC
>TRBJ1-5|TRBD1|-|TRBV28
CASSFRYGTGNQPQHF
TGTGCCAGCAGTTTTAGGTACGGGACAGGGAACCAGCCCCAGCATTTT
>TRBJ2-3|TRBD2|-|TRBV27
CASRVAGGTDTQYF
TGTGCCAGCAGGGTGGCGGGGGGCACAGATACGCAGTATTTT
>TRBJ2-2|TRBD2|-|TRBV7-9
CASSPIWTSWYSGELFF
TGTGCCAGCAGCCCGATCTGGACTAGCTGGTATTCTGGGGAGCTGTTTTTT
>TRBJ1-1|TRBD1|few|TRBV5-6
CASSLAMGTGSLNTEAFF
TGTGCCAGCAGCTTGGCGATGGGGACAGGATCCCTGAACACTGAAGCTTTCTTT
>TRBJ2-7|-|-|TRBV20-1
CSAADRHEQYF
TGCAGTGCTGCCGACAGACACGAGCAGTACTTC
>TRBJ2-3|TRBD2|-|TRBV28
CASSPLAGARDTQYF
TGTGCCAGCAGTCCATTAGCGGGAGCTAGGGATACGCAGTATTTT
>TRBJ2-3|TRBD2|-|TRBV10-3
CAIRTSGRGTQYF
TGTGCCATCAGGACTAGCGGGAGAGGCACGCAGTATTTT
>TRBJ1-1|-|-|TRBV28
CASSSNWRDTEAFF
TGTGCCAGCAGTTCAAACTGGAGGGACACTGAAGCTTTCTTT
>TRBJ2-3|TRBD1|-|TRBV6-5
CASNHRGFWTDTQYF
TGTGCCAGCAACCACAGGGGGTTTTGGACTGATACGCAGTATTTT
>TRBJ2-7|TRBD1|-|TRBV28
CASSLSRGTGPTYEQYF
TGTGCCAGCAGTTTGTCCCGAGGGACAGGACCTACCTACGAGCAGTACTTC
>TRBJ2-5|-|once|TRBV28
CASRPGLQETQYF
TGTGCCAGCAGACCGGGACTTCAAGAGACCCAGTACTTC
>TRBJ2-3|-|-|TRBV4-2
CASSQYPGTQYF
TGTGCCAGCAGCCAATACCCAGGTACGCAGTATTTT
>TRBJ2-5|-|-|TRBV28
CASSLGDEGQETQYF
TGTGCCAGTAGTTTAGGGGATGAGGGCCAGGAGACCCAGTACTTC
>TRBJ2-1|TRBD2|-|TRBV27
CASSLSWVAGVQNEQFF
TGTGCCAGCAGTTTATCTTGGGTGGCGGGAGTTCAGAATGAGCAGTTCTTC
>TRBJ2-7|-|once|TRBV5-5
CASSPTDWGAYEQYF
TGTGCCAGCAGCCCGACGGACTGGGGGGCCTACGAGCAGTACTTC
>TRBJ2-5|TRBD2|-|TRBV7-3
CASSLGGLAGETQYF
TGTGCCAGCAGCCTGGGGGGACTAGCGGGAGAGACCCAGTACTTC
>TRBJ2-6|TRBD2|once|TRBV19
CASSIEGRGAPGANVLTF
TGTGCCAGTAGTATAGAAGGGCGGGGGGCCCCTGGGGCCAACGTCCTGACTTTC
>TRBJ1-1|TRBD1|-|TRBV28
CATRGGMNTEAFF
TGTGCCACCAGGGGGGGGATGAACACTGAAGCTTTCTTT
>TRBJ2-7|TRBD2|once|TRBV7-6
CASSLSGISYEQYF
TGTGCCAGCAGCTTAAGCGGGATCTCCTACGAGCAGTACTTC
>TRBJ2-1|-|-|TRBV19
CASSSGSSNEQFF
TGTGCCAGTAGCTCCGGGAGTAGCAATGAGCAGTTCTTC
>TRBJ1-5|-|-|TRBV23-1
CAGRYSTGRRNQPQHF
TGCGCCGGACGCTACTCGACAGGTAGAAGGAATCAGCCCCAGCATTTT
>TRBJ2-3|TRBD2|-|TRBV19
CASSTYSGPTDTQYF
TGTGCCAGTAGTACTTATAGCGGGCCAACAGATACGCAGTATTTT
>TRBJ1-1|-|-|TRBV27
CASSSLLFDVAEAFF
TGTGCCAGCAGTTCCCTCCTTTTTGATGTAGCTGAAGCTTTCTTT
>TRBJ2-3|TRBD2|-|TRBV5-1
CASSEFRLAGGLDTQYF
TGCGCCAGCAGCGAGTTCCGACTAGCGGGAGGTCTGGATACGCAGTATTTT
>TRBJ1-2|TRBD1|-|TRBV4-3
CASSQSTGGYGYTF
TGCGCCAGCAGCCAGTCGACAGGGGGCTATGGCTACACCTTC
>TRBJ1-1|TRBD1|-|TRBV19
CASSDRGRTEAFF
TGTGCCAGTAGCGACAGGGGGCGAACTGAAGCTTTCTTT
>TRBJ2-7|-|-|TRBV28
CASSLIQGAASYEQYF
TGTGCCAGCAGCCTTATACAGGGAGCCGCCTCCTACGAGCAGTACTTC